The 5 T cell receptor beta chains in this list originate from one sample, sequenced in a study. MiXCR was run by TCRdb on the 5' RACE reads, yielding one entry per CDR3 protein. The sample has about 54,000 distinct CDR3 sequences, under 20% seen once. Sequenced input: naive CD4+ T cells sorted from blood. Subset: naive CD4+ T cells, CD4+CD45RA+CD25-. The receptors come from a female donor with breast cancer.

This clonotype was seen ten or more times. The genes are TRBV7-2 and TRBJ2-3; 11 bases match TRBD2. Trimming took 2 bases from V and 6 from J; bases not matched to a gene: 13. The CDR3 spans 18 residues. CDR1 and CDR2 from the germline V gene are SGHTA and FQGNSA. CDR3 coding DNA: TGTGCCAGCAGCTTATTCGGTACTAGCGGGAGTTTAGGGGATACGCAGTATTTT. It yields the protein CASSLFGTSGSLGDTQYF.

Here the CDR3 reads CASSMATEAGELFF. The CDR3 nucleotides are TGCGCCAGCAGCATGGCCACTGAGGCCGGGGAGCTGTTTTTT. The V and J genes are TRBV5-1 and TRBJ2-2; D remains unclear. This CDR3 is 14 amino acids long. The V gene lost 4 bases and the J gene lost 6 bases, with 13 bases spanning the gap. Germline V CDR1 and CDR2: SGHRS, YFSETQ.

This clonotype came up many times. The chain links TRBV20-1 to TRBJ2-5; 7 positions agree with TRBD2. The germline CDR1 and CDR2 sequences are DFQATT and SNEGSKA (reference sequence). V was clipped by 3 bases and J by 2 bases; unmatched bases: 9. The CDR3 has 15 residues. The CDR3 bases are TGCAGTGCTAGCGTCGCCGGGAGGTCACAAGAGACCCAGTACTTC. It codes for CSASVAGRSQETQYF.

This clonotype was observed a single time. The J gene is TRBJ2-7, the V gene TRBV7-6; TRBD1 matches at 9 bases. CDR3 length equals 12 residues. CDR1 SGHVS and CDR2 FNYEAQ come from the germline V gene. Trimming removed 5 bases from V and 7 bases from J; junction bases left unmatched: 3. The CDR3 nucleotides are TGTGCCAGCAGCCTGACAGGGGGGGAGCAGTACTTC. Translation gives CASSLTGGEQYF.

V usage is TRBV5-1 and J usage is TRBJ2-1; 7 positions agree with TRBD1. CDR3 length equals 13 residues. Germline V gene lookup returns CDR1 SGHRS and CDR2 YFSETQ. The J segment lost 5 bases and the V segment lost 4 bases, leaving 3 bases of the junction unmatched. CDR3 DNA sequence: TGCGCCAGCAGCGCTGGGACAGACAATGAGCAGTTCTTC. This sequence encodes CASSAGTDNEQFF.